The clone carrying this TCR beta chain was seen at least ten times. During its preparation, the TCRbeta library received unique molecular identifiers. TCRdb reanalysed the PCR reads using MiXCR and keeps one entry per CDR3 protein. Here the sample spans around 450,000 distinct CDR3 sequences, about 10% being singletons. These data originate in a study of T-cell reconstitution after alpha-beta-depleted transplantation in children. Trimming left V 3 bases short and J 5 bases short, with 10 bases between. The germline V gene has CDR1 SQVTM and CDR2 ANQGSEA. The CDR3 has 13 residues. The V and J genes are TRBV29-1 and TRBJ2-2, with D possibly being TRBD1 (6 bases). The source was PBMCs, collected before TCRalphabeta/CD19-depleted stem cell transplant. This TCR came from a child aged 2 to 10 with inherited bone marrow failure, due to receive a stem cell transplant. CDR3 nucleotides: TGCAGCGTTGACTTCAGGGGAACCGGGGAGCTGTTTTTT. Translation gives CSVDFRGTGELFF.